The 18 T cell receptor beta chains in this list originate from one sample, sequenced in a study of blood T cell repertoires in COVID-19. Produced via immunoSEQ multiplex PCR; TCRdb's table is partial and in-frame only. The top ten clones hold around 0.95% of a sample with roughly 480,000 clones, about 88% of them seen once. The sample taken for sequencing was peripheral blood. These receptors originate from a man aged 18-30 years with COVID-19, enrolled during active disease.

This clone was observed once. V is TRBV7-8 and J is TRBJ1-4, with TRBD1 identical over 8 bases. Losses at the gene ends were 4 bases for V and 5 bases for J; bases not matched to a gene: 6. CDR3 length: 15 amino acids. Germline V CDR1 and CDR2: SGHVS, FQNEAQ. The CDR3 reads CASSSWGTGNEKLFF. The CDR3 DNA is TGTGCCAGCAGCTCATGGGGGACAGGAAATGAAAAACTGTTTTTT.

This sequence joins TRBV18 and TRBJ1-2, with D unclear. V was shortened by 5 bases and J by 0 bases, with 7 bases between the two germline ends. This CDR3 has 13 amino acids. Germline lookup yields CDR1 KGHSH and CDR2 LQKENI. The CDR3 DNA follows: TGTGCCAGCTCAGAGGTCTCTAACTATGGCTACACCTTC. It translates to CASSEVSNYGYTF.

This clone occurred a few times. This rearrangement joins TRBV9 to TRBJ1-6, with TRBD1 identical over 7 bases. This CDR3 has 15 residues. The germline CDR1 and CDR2 sequences are SGDLS and YYNGEE. The V and J ends lost 4 bases and 7 bases, in that order; junction bases with no gene match: 8. The CDR3 DNA follows: TGTGCCAGCAGCCCAAGAACAGGGGCCAATTCACCCCTCCACTTT. Translation gives CASSPRTGANSPLHF.

CDR3 loop: CASSEETSSYNEQFF. Written as DNA, the CDR3 is TGTGCCAGCAGCGAGGAGACTAGCTCCTACAATGAGCAGTTCTTC. This chain connects TRBV7-8 to TRBJ2-1; TRBD2 might be the D (6 bases). V was pared by 5 bases and J by 0 bases, with 11 bases between. The germline CDR1 and CDR2 sequences are SGHVS and FQNEAQ. CDR3 length equals 15 residues.

The chain joins TRBV5-4 to TRBJ2-5; D perhaps matches TRBD2 (7 bases). Germline CDR1 SGHNT, CDR2 YYREEE (reference sequence). Trimming removed 2 bases at V and 1 base at J, with 15 bases between. This CDR3 has 16 amino acids. CDR3 residues: CASSFYRGAFQETQYF. CDR3 in DNA: TGTGCCAGCAGCTTCTACCGGGGGGCGTTCCAAGAGACCCAGTACTTC.

J is TRBJ2-1 and V is TRBV19, with a tentative D call TRBD1 (6 bases). The CDR3 is 15 residues long. V was trimmed by 3 bases and J by 8 bases, leaving 17 bases between them. Germline lookup yields CDR1 LNHDA and CDR2 SQIVND (reference sequence). CDR3 in amino acids: CASSIAHNGGDEQFF. DNA of the CDR3: TGTGCCAGTAGTATCGCACACAATGGGGGCGATGAGCAGTTCTTC.

The chain uses TRBV5-4 and TRBJ1-2; D is ambiguous. The CDR3 consists of 13 residues. Germline V CDR1 and CDR2: SGHNT, YYREEE (reference sequence). V lost 0 bases and J lost 6, with 9 bases in between. CDR3 nucleotides: TGTGCCAGCAGCTTGGAACAGACCCATGGCTACACCTTC. Residues: CASSLEQTHGYTF.

The rearrangement joins TRBV6-1 to TRBJ1-3, with D unresolved. CDR1 and CDR2 from the germline V gene are MNHNS and SASEGT. This CDR3 has 14 residues. Trimming pared 2 bases from V and 4 bases from J, leaving 9 bases between. The CDR3: CASSESYRGNTIYF. CDR3 sequence (DNA): TGTGCCAGCAGTGAATCGTATCGGGGAAACACCATATATTTT.

The rearrangement joins TRBV11-2 to TRBJ1-4, with 7 bases fitting TRBD1. With V trimmed by 4 bases and J by 6 bases, 2 bases remained unmatched. This CDR3 has 13 residues. From germline, CDR1 is SGHAT and CDR2 FQNNGV. As DNA, the CDR3 is TGTGCCAGCAGCTGGGGACAGTATGAAAAACTGTTTTTT. Translated, it gives CASSWGQYEKLFF.

The rearrangement joins TRBV5-1 to TRBJ2-7; 9 bases agree with TRBD1. With 4 bases clipped from V and 0 bases from J, the junction kept 5 bases outside the gene matches. CDR1 SGHRS and CDR2 YFSETQ come from the germline V gene. This CDR3 contains 15 residues. The CDR3 DNA follows: TGCGCCAGCAGCGGTGGACAGGGGAGCTCCTACGAGCAGTACTTC. Its translation: CASSGGQGSSYEQYF.

This chain uses TRBV19 with TRBJ2-1, with D perhaps TRBD2 (5 bases). The CDR3 covers 12 residues. V was trimmed by 10 bases and J by 4 bases, leaving 11 bases between them. Germline CDR1 and CDR2: LNHDA and SQIVND (reference sequence). The CDR3 sequence is CATDGEYNEQFF. CDR3 DNA: TGTGCCACCGACGGGGAATACAATGAGCAGTTCTTC.

A single count supports this clone. V and J are TRBV18 and TRBJ1-1; 8 nucleotides agree with TRBD1. Per germline, CDR1 KGHSH and CDR2 LQKENI. V shed 6 bases, J shed 3 bases, and the junction held 3 bases outside the gene matches. There are 13 residues in the CDR3. DNA for the CDR3: TGTGCCAGCTCGTCGGACAGGGACACTGAAGCTTTCTTT. Translation: CASSSDRDTEAFF.

The chain joins TRBV4-1 to TRBJ2-2; D not certain. Germline V CDR1 and CDR2: MGHRA, YSYEKL. The CDR3 sequence is 13 residues long. Trimming took off 3 bases at V and 4 bases at J, with 6 bases between the two ends. The CDR3, as DNA: TGCGCCAGCAGCCACCCCGGCACCGGGGAGCTGTTTTTT. It encodes CASSHPGTGELFF.

This chain links TRBV5-4 with TRBJ1-1; D is ambiguous. CDR1 and CDR2 from the germline V gene are SGHNT and YYREEE (reference sequence). V was pared by 6 bases and J by 1 base, with 13 bases between. This CDR3 contains 14 residues. The CDR3, as DNA: TGTGCCAGCAAACCGACGGAGCCGAACACTGAAGCTTTCTTT. Amino acids: CASKPTEPNTEAFF.

The V gene is TRBV7-9, the J gene TRBJ1-1; D is perhaps TRBD1 (6 bases). Germline loops: CDR1 SEHNR, CDR2 FQNEAQ (reference sequence). This CDR3 has 15 amino acids. Between the trimmed V and J ends, which lost 5 bases and 2 bases, there was a span of 15 bases. The CDR3 DNA is TGTGCCAGCAGCCAGAAGATACAGGGTAACACTGAAGCTTTCTTT. The encoded protein is CASSQKIQGNTEAFF. The whole variable domain, filled in from reference TRBV7-9 and TRBJ1-1, reads DTGVSQNPRHKITKRGQNVTFRCDPISEHNRLYWYRQTLGQGPEFLTYFQNEAQLEKSRLLSDRFSAERPKGSFSTLEIQRTEQGDSAMYLCASSQKIQGNTEAFFGQGTRLTVV.

The chain employs TRBV18 and TRBJ1-6, with 9 bases lining up with TRBD1. With V trimmed by 6 bases and J by 8 bases, 8 bases remained unmatched. CDR1 is KGHSH, CDR2 LQKENI, per germline. The CDR3 is 15 residues long. CDR3 nucleotides: TGTGCCAGCTCCCCGGACAGGGGAGCGGATTCACCCCTCCACTTT. Protein sequence: CASSPDRGADSPLHF.

J is TRBJ2-3 and V is TRBV6-2 or TRBV6-3, with 9 positions matching TRBD1. Per the germline V gene, CDR1 is MNHEY and CDR2 is SVGEGT. The CDR3 runs to 16 residues. The V gene end was trimmed by 3 bases and the J gene end by 5 bases; junction bases not matched to a gene: 9. CDR3 residues: CASSYPEGQGRDTQYF. The CDR3, as DNA: TGTGCCAGCAGTTATCCGGAGGGACAGGGTAGAGATACGCAGTATTTT.

The chain is built from TRBV27 and TRBJ1-2; maybe TRBD1 (5 bases). The CDR3 is 13 amino acids. Germline V lookup: CDR1 MNHEY, CDR2 SMNVEV (reference sequence). Trimming took 2 bases from V and 7 from J, leaving 11 bases between them. Written as DNA, the CDR3 is TGTGCCAGCAGTTTAACGGCCAGGGTTGGCTACACCTTC. Its translation: CASSLTARVGYTF.